Listed below are T cell receptor beta chains from one sample, sequenced in a study of blood T cell repertoires in COVID-19. Data came from immunoSEQ multiplex PCR; TCRdb stores just in-frame clones and leaves some out. The sample has a few hundred thousand clones; more than 85% are singletons. The sample comprised PBMCs or T cells enriched from blood (not recorded which). These receptors originate from a woman aged 25 to 39 who had recovered from COVID-19. The CDR3 runs from the conserved cysteine through the conserved F or W. The order of the fields is V gene, J gene, CDR3 protein.

>TRBV11-2|TRBJ1-1
CASSFSGGAGTEAFF
>TRBV20-1|TRBJ1-4
CSAKGHLRLFF
>TRBV4-2|TRBJ2-3
CASKTSGVTDTQYF
>TRBV27|TRBJ2-7
CASSAPNSYEQYF
>TRBV7-6|TRBJ1-2
CASSASLGTGGYGYTF
>TRBV14|TRBJ1-1
CASSRKEAAGAFF
>TRBV19|TRBJ1-2
CASSIDGAGLYGYTF
>TRBV5-1|TRBJ1-2
CASSLDGRNYGYTF
>TRBV27|TRBJ2-1
CASSPTPGQVSYNEQFF
>TRBV2|TRBJ2-7
CASRKLEPNEQYF
>TRBV5-1|TRBJ1-3
CASSPVRGTGNTIYF
>TRBV10-3|TRBJ2-7
CAISGTSGGQTSYEQYF
>TRBV18|TRBJ1-2
CASSFGQGDDGYTF
>TRBV10-3|TRBJ1-2
CAISEIGLGYTF
>TRBV9|TRBJ1-1
CASSVASAGTEAFF
>TRBV5-7|TRBJ2-1
CASSLAFTSDEQFF
>TRBV2|TRBJ1-6
CASSDQGFYNSPLHF
>TRBV5-1|TRBJ1-1
CASSLGRAMNTEAFF
>TRBV3-1/TRBV3-2|TRBJ2-1
CASSHPGLDDNEQFF
>TRBV29-1|TRBJ2-7
CSVEEAFPYEQYF
>TRBV15|TRBJ2-3
CATSRDLFRDRGADTQYF
>TRBV19|TRBJ1-2
CASRVTGGAGYTF
>TRBV6-5|TRBJ1-2
CASSYSPGQGGYGYTF
>TRBV6-6|TRBJ2-7
CASSYSGAPEQYF
>TRBV27|TRBJ2-1
CASRISGSGGNEQFF
>TRBV19|TRBJ1-1
CASSPTGTPNTEAFF
>TRBV7-2|TRBJ2-7
CASSLVWEGGHEQYF
>TRBV6-1|TRBJ1-3
CASSEDGGFGDTIYF
>TRBV27|TRBJ2-3
CASSFVYTDTQYF
>TRBV3-1/TRBV3-2|TRBJ2-3
CASSHSNSRRTDTQYF
>TRBV4-1|TRBJ2-4
CASSQVGGGATKNIQYF
>TRBV15|TRBJ1-2
CATSRSGTGGFDTF
>TRBV5-4|TRBJ1-1
CASSLQDTEAFF
>TRBV5-5|TRBJ1-1
CASSLGVFGEGTEAFF
>TRBV11-2|TRBJ2-7
CASRLGFGQVATYEQYF
>TRBV5-1|TRBJ2-6
CASSSEGANVLTF
>TRBV29-1|TRBJ2-3
CSVKPLAGGGTDTQYF
>TRBV5-6|TRBJ2-2
CASSLESGELFF
>TRBV19|TRBJ1-1
CASSPRQGASEAFF
>TRBV9|TRBJ1-6
CASSVEPGTGDSPLHF
>TRBV5-1|TRBJ1-2
CASSLEGGTNYGYTF
>TRBV28|TRBJ1-4
CASSQFGTGGLSEKLFF
>TRBV20-1|TRBJ2-3
CSASKRGGDTQYF
>TRBV28|TRBJ2-7
CASSRGTSGRAYEQYF
>TRBV19|TRBJ2-2
CASRRTANTGELFF
>TRBV7-2|TRBJ2-5
CASSVTSGRYQETQYF